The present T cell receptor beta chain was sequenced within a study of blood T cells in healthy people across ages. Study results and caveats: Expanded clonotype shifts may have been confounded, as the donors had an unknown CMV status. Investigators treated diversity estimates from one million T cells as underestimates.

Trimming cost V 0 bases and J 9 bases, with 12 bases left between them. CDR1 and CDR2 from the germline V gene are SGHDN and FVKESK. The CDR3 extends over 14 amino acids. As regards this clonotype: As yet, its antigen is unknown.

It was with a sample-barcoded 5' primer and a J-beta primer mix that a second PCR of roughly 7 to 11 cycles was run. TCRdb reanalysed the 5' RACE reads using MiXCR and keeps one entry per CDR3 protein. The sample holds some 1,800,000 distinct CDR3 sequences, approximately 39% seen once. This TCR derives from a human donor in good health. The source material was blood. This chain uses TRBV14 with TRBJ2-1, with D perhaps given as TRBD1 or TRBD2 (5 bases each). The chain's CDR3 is CASSQEVGTTEQFF. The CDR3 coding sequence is TGTGCCAGCAGCCAAGAGGTAGGGACCACTGAGCAGTTCTTC.